The rows below give T cell receptor beta chains drawn from one sample of a study of T cells after yellow fever vaccination. TCRdb independently ran MiXCR on the 5' RACE reads; one entry per CDR3 protein. This sample has 500,000 to 700,000 distinct CDR3 sequences; roughly 21% occur once, and the top ten carry roughly an eighth. The starting material was PBMCs, obtained 15 days after the yellow fever booster vaccination. These receptors came from a man aged 25-40 years who received the YFV17D yellow fever vaccine. CDR3s include the opening cysteine and the closing phenylalanine or tryptophan. Fields, in order: clone size, J gene, D gene, V gene, CDR3 DNA, CDR3 protein. The D gene is left open where the match is weak. Size values are once, few and many counts, or a class for expanded clones, and some rows have none.

clone_size: few
j_call: TRBJ2-4
d_call: NA
v_call: TRBV5-1
cdr3_nt: TGCGCCAGCAGCCCCTCTTCCAAAAACATTCAGTACTTC
cdr3_aa: CASSPSSKNIQYF

clone_size: NA
j_call: TRBJ2-1
d_call: NA
v_call: TRBV5-1
cdr3_nt: TGCGCCAGCAGCTTGGGAGGGCGGGATCGCAATGAGCAGTTCTTC
cdr3_aa: CASSLGGRDRNEQFF

clone_size: few
j_call: TRBJ2-5
d_call: TRBD2
v_call: TRBV18
cdr3_nt: TGTGCCAGCTCACCACCGCTAGCGGGAGTTGAGACCCAGTACTTC
cdr3_aa: CASSPPLAGVETQYF

clone_size: NA
j_call: TRBJ2-3
d_call: NA
v_call: TRBV12-3/TRBV12-4
cdr3_nt: TGTGCCAGGAGGGGATCCCTACTAGCCATCGGGACAGATACGCAGTATTTT
cdr3_aa: CARRGSLLAIGTDTQYF

clone_size: NA
j_call: TRBJ2-6
d_call: NA
v_call: TRBV6-5
cdr3_nt: TGTGCCAGCAGTTACCAGCAAGTCTCTGGGGCCAACGTCCTGACTTTC
cdr3_aa: CASSYQQVSGANVLTF

clone_size: NA
j_call: TRBJ2-3
d_call: TRBD2
v_call: TRBV7-9
cdr3_nt: TGTGCCAGCAGCACGCCTAGCGGGAGGGCCCCAGATACGCAGTATTTT
cdr3_aa: CASSTPSGRAPDTQYF

clone_size: few
j_call: TRBJ2-7
d_call: NA
v_call: TRBV7-2
cdr3_nt: TGTGCCAGCAGCTCCTACGACGGTGGATACGAGCAGTACTTC
cdr3_aa: CASSSYDGGYEQYF

clone_size: NA
j_call: TRBJ2-1
d_call: NA
v_call: TRBV28
cdr3_nt: TGTGCCAGCAGAAGGACTAGGGGGTTAAACAATGAGCAGTTCTTC
cdr3_aa: CASRRTRGLNNEQFF

clone_size: few
j_call: TRBJ2-7
d_call: TRBD2
v_call: TRBV27
cdr3_nt: TGTGCCAGCAGTTCCGGGACTAACGCCTACGAGCAGTACTTC
cdr3_aa: CASSSGTNAYEQYF

clone_size: many
j_call: TRBJ2-2
d_call: NA
v_call: TRBV5-1
cdr3_nt: TGCGCCAGCAGCTTCGCCTCAGGGTCAGGCACCGGGGAGCTGTTTTTT
cdr3_aa: CASSFASGSGTGELFF

clone_size: NA
j_call: TRBJ2-3
d_call: NA
v_call: TRBV7-2
cdr3_nt: TGTGCCAGCAGCTTAAGGTGGGAGAGCAGAACAGATACGCAGTATTTT
cdr3_aa: CASSLRWESRTDTQYF

clone_size: few
j_call: TRBJ2-7
d_call: TRBD2
v_call: TRBV7-2
cdr3_nt: TGTGCCAGCACTTTCGGGACTAGCGGTACCTACGAGCAGTACTTC
cdr3_aa: CASTFGTSGTYEQYF

clone_size: NA
j_call: TRBJ2-2
d_call: TRBD2
v_call: TRBV19
cdr3_nt: TGTGCCACCCCTAGCGGGACTAACACCGGGGAGCTGTTTTTT
cdr3_aa: CATPSGTNTGELFF

clone_size: NA
j_call: TRBJ2-5
d_call: TRBD2
v_call: TRBV5-1
cdr3_nt: TGCGCCAGCAGCTTGGAGCTAGCGGGCAACCCGCGGGAGACCCAGTACTTC
cdr3_aa: CASSLELAGNPRETQYF

clone_size: few
j_call: TRBJ1-5
d_call: NA
v_call: TRBV20-1
cdr3_nt: TGCAGTGCTAGAGCGGGGGGCGATCAGCCCCAGCATTTT
cdr3_aa: CSARAGGDQPQHF

clone_size: NA
j_call: TRBJ2-7
d_call: NA
v_call: TRBV21-1
cdr3_nt: TGTGCCAAGGGACAGGGGGCGTCCTACGAGCAGTACTTC
cdr3_aa: CAKGQGASYEQYF

clone_size: few
j_call: TRBJ2-3
d_call: NA
v_call: TRBV7-3
cdr3_nt: TGTGCCAGCAGCCCTCGTGGCGGGACACTCACAGATACGCAGTATTTT
cdr3_aa: CASSPRGGTLTDTQYF

clone_size: NA
j_call: TRBJ1-3
d_call: NA
v_call: TRBV6-5
cdr3_nt: TGTGCCAGCAGTTACGGCAGAACAAACTCTGGAAACACCATATATTTT
cdr3_aa: CASSYGRTNSGNTIYF

clone_size: NA
j_call: TRBJ2-7
d_call: NA
v_call: TRBV29-1
cdr3_nt: TGCAGCGTTCTGAAGGACGGGACCTACGAGCAGTACTTC
cdr3_aa: CSVLKDGTYEQYF

clone_size: many
j_call: TRBJ1-2
d_call: TRBD1
v_call: TRBV5-1
cdr3_nt: TGCGCCAGCAGCTTGGCCGGGACAGGGTATGGCTACACCTTC
cdr3_aa: CASSLAGTGYGYTF

clone_size: NA
j_call: TRBJ2-7
d_call: TRBD1
v_call: TRBV27
cdr3_nt: TGTGCCAGCAGTCTCACGAGACAGGGATACGAGCAGTACTTC
cdr3_aa: CASSLTRQGYEQYF

clone_size: few
j_call: TRBJ2-3
d_call: TRBD2
v_call: TRBV7-2
cdr3_nt: TGTGCCAGCGTACTAGCGGGAGGAACAGATACGCAGTATTTT
cdr3_aa: CASVLAGGTDTQYF

clone_size: NA
j_call: TRBJ2-2
d_call: TRBD1
v_call: TRBV5-6
cdr3_nt: TGTGCCAGCAGCTTCTATCCTGGGACAGGGGCGACCGGGGAGCTGTTTTTT
cdr3_aa: CASSFYPGTGATGELFF

clone_size: NA
j_call: TRBJ2-7
d_call: NA
v_call: TRBV28
cdr3_nt: TGTGCCAGCAGTGATCCGGGATACGGTACTCGCGAGCAGTACTTC
cdr3_aa: CASSDPGYGTREQYF

clone_size: few
j_call: TRBJ2-7
d_call: TRBD2
v_call: TRBV6-2/TRBV6-3
cdr3_nt: TGTGCCAGCAGTTACTCGACTAGCGGGATCCCCTACGAGCAGTACTTC
cdr3_aa: CASSYSTSGIPYEQYF

clone_size: NA
j_call: TRBJ2-1
d_call: NA
v_call: TRBV7-6
cdr3_nt: TGTGCAGCGCGGACCCCCTGGAATGAGCAGTTCTTC
cdr3_aa: CAARTPWNEQFF

clone_size: NA
j_call: TRBJ2-1
d_call: TRBD2
v_call: TRBV7-2
cdr3_nt: TGTGCCAGCAGCTTAGAAGCGGGAGGGTGGAATGAGCAGTTCTTC
cdr3_aa: CASSLEAGGWNEQFF

clone_size: few
j_call: TRBJ2-1
d_call: NA
v_call: TRBV12-3/TRBV12-4
cdr3_nt: TGTGCCAGCAGCCAGGGAGAGAAAGGTTTGCAGTTCTTC
cdr3_aa: CASSQGEKGLQFF

clone_size: NA
j_call: TRBJ1-2
d_call: TRBD1
v_call: TRBV7-2
cdr3_nt: TGTGCCAGCAGCTTAGTTTGGGACAGATCAGGATCGTATGGCTACACCTTC
cdr3_aa: CASSLVWDRSGSYGYTF

clone_size: NA
j_call: TRBJ2-7
d_call: TRBD1
v_call: TRBV18
cdr3_nt: TGTGCCAGCTCACTTCGAAAGGGGGCGCAGGCCTACGAGCAGTACTTC
cdr3_aa: CASSLRKGAQAYEQYF

clone_size: NA
j_call: TRBJ2-7
d_call: TRBD1
v_call: TRBV20-1
cdr3_nt: TGCAGTGCTGGGGACAGGCCCTACGAGCAGTACTTC
cdr3_aa: CSAGDRPYEQYF

clone_size: few
j_call: TRBJ2-4
d_call: NA
v_call: TRBV6-2/TRBV6-3
cdr3_nt: TGTGCCAGCAGTTACACGGGGTCAAACATTCAGTACTTC
cdr3_aa: CASSYTGSNIQYF

clone_size: NA
j_call: TRBJ2-3
d_call: TRBD2
v_call: TRBV3-1
cdr3_nt: TGTGCCAGCACCAGCTCCGGACTAGCGGACACAGATACGCAGTATTTT
cdr3_aa: CASTSSGLADTDTQYF

clone_size: few
j_call: TRBJ2-1
d_call: TRBD2
v_call: TRBV30
cdr3_nt: TGTGCCTGGAAAGCGGGACTAGCGCTGGGGAATGAGCAGTTCTTC
cdr3_aa: CAWKAGLALGNEQFF

clone_size: few
j_call: TRBJ1-2
d_call: NA
v_call: TRBV9
cdr3_nt: TGTGCCAGCAGCGTAGCCGGGGGTGGCTACACCTTC
cdr3_aa: CASSVAGGGYTF

clone_size: few
j_call: TRBJ2-3
d_call: NA
v_call: TRBV29-1
cdr3_nt: TGCAGCGCCAGAGTCCTATTGAGTGGGGGGAGGACAGATACGCAGTATTTT
cdr3_aa: CSARVLLSGGRTDTQYF

clone_size: NA
j_call: TRBJ2-5
d_call: NA
v_call: TRBV10-3
cdr3_nt: TGTGCCATCAGAGACCAGGGGCAAGAGACCCAGTACTTC
cdr3_aa: CAIRDQGQETQYF

clone_size: NA
j_call: TRBJ2-7
d_call: NA
v_call: TRBV20-1
cdr3_nt: TGCAGTGCTTCAACCGGGACACAGACCTACGAGCAGTACTTC
cdr3_aa: CSASTGTQTYEQYF

clone_size: NA
j_call: TRBJ2-1
d_call: TRBD2
v_call: TRBV7-9
cdr3_nt: TGTGCCAGCAGCTTCGGGCTAGCGGGAGGGCATCAGTTCTTC
cdr3_aa: CASSFGLAGGHQFF

clone_size: NA
j_call: TRBJ2-5
d_call: NA
v_call: TRBV12-3/TRBV12-4
cdr3_nt: TGTGCCAGCAGTTTACAGGACAGCCAAGAGACCCAGTACTTC
cdr3_aa: CASSLQDSQETQYF

clone_size: few
j_call: TRBJ2-4
d_call: NA
v_call: TRBV6-5
cdr3_nt: TGTGCCAGCAGTTACGGTCTCCCTCCAAACATTCAGTACTTC
cdr3_aa: CASSYGLPPNIQYF

clone_size: NA
j_call: TRBJ2-7
d_call: NA
v_call: TRBV5-5
cdr3_nt: TGTGCCAGCAGCTTGGGGGTGGGAACCTTCGGTTACGAGCAGTACTTC
cdr3_aa: CASSLGVGTFGYEQYF

clone_size: NA
j_call: TRBJ2-7
d_call: TRBD2
v_call: TRBV9
cdr3_nt: TGTGCCAGCAGCCTGGGACTAGCGGTGGCCGTAGGCGAGCAGTACTTC
cdr3_aa: CASSLGLAVAVGEQYF

clone_size: NA
j_call: TRBJ2-7
d_call: NA
v_call: TRBV3-1
cdr3_nt: TGTGCCAGCAGCCAATCCCCCGGGCTCGCGCAGTACTTC
cdr3_aa: CASSQSPGLAQYF

clone_size: few
j_call: TRBJ2-3
d_call: TRBD1
v_call: TRBV7-8
cdr3_nt: TGTGCCAGCAGCCAAGGGACAGGGCGGGAAGCGCAGTATTTT
cdr3_aa: CASSQGTGREAQYF

clone_size: NA
j_call: TRBJ1-1
d_call: NA
v_call: TRBV7-9
cdr3_nt: TGTGCCAGCACACACAGGGAGGTTATCGCTGAAGCTTTCTTT
cdr3_aa: CASTHREVIAEAFF

clone_size: NA
j_call: TRBJ2-5
d_call: NA
v_call: TRBV7-2
cdr3_nt: TGTGCCAGCAGCCGCTTCGAGACCCAGTACTTC
cdr3_aa: CASSRFETQYF

clone_size: NA
j_call: TRBJ1-4
d_call: TRBD1
v_call: TRBV20-1
cdr3_nt: TGCAGTGTCGGGAGGGGGCCCTTACAAGACCTGTTTTTT
cdr3_aa: CSVGRGPLQDLFF

clone_size: few
j_call: TRBJ1-1
d_call: NA
v_call: TRBV29-1
cdr3_nt: TGCAGCGTTCCCGGGGGGGCGGGCACTGAAGCTTTCTTT
cdr3_aa: CSVPGGAGTEAFF

clone_size: NA
j_call: TRBJ1-3
d_call: NA
v_call: TRBV7-8
cdr3_nt: TGTGCCAGCATGAGGCAGAGCTCTGGAAACACCATATATTTT
cdr3_aa: CASMRQSSGNTIYF

clone_size: many
j_call: TRBJ1-4
d_call: NA
v_call: TRBV27
cdr3_nt: TGTGCCAGCGCTACTACAGGACCCGCCGTGGGAAAACTGTTTTTT
cdr3_aa: CASATTGPAVGKLFF

clone_size: NA
j_call: TRBJ2-1
d_call: NA
v_call: TRBV18
cdr3_nt: TGTGCCAGCTCGACGCTCTTAGGGGGACTCAATGAGCAGTTCTTC
cdr3_aa: CASSTLLGGLNEQFF

clone_size: few
j_call: TRBJ2-2
d_call: TRBD1
v_call: TRBV5-1
cdr3_nt: TGCGCCAGCAGCTTTCGGACAGGAACGAACACCGGGGAGCTGTTTTTT
cdr3_aa: CASSFRTGTNTGELFF

clone_size: NA
j_call: TRBJ1-5
d_call: NA
v_call: TRBV7-2
cdr3_nt: TGTGCCAGCAGCGAAACTTTAGACAATCAGCCCCAGCATTTT
cdr3_aa: CASSETLDNQPQHF

clone_size: NA
j_call: TRBJ2-7
d_call: NA
v_call: TRBV5-1
cdr3_nt: TGCGCCAGCAGCTTGGGGATTGTCGACAGGCGTTCCTACGAGCAGTACTTC
cdr3_aa: CASSLGIVDRRSYEQYF